This record looks at one TCR beta chain sequence and its context. CDR1 and CDR2 (germline): MDHEN, SYDVKM. This CDR3 is built from 14 residues. Losses at the gene ends were 8 bases for V and 4 bases for J; bases not matched to a gene: 7. The Seattle patients joined while their infection was active and were tracked longitudinally afterward. This specimen belongs to a study of blood T cell repertoires in COVID-19. Study in general: PBMCs, B-cell-depleted T cells, or T cells provided the cDNA or gDNA that made up the material.

The repertoire was sequenced with immunoSEQ multiplex PCR; TCRdb's copy has only in-frame clones and lacks some. The table records approximately 44,000 clones, roughly nine tenths of them present only once. The chain couples TRBV28 to TRBJ2-4, with 8 bases fitting TRBD2. Sequencing input: peripheral blood. This receptor was taken from a man aged 45 to 65 with COVID-19, enrolled during active disease. The CDR3 DNA follows: TGTGCCAGCGGACATAGCGGGGATAAAAACATTCAGTACTTC. It codes for CASGHSGDKNIQYF.